This T cell receptor beta chain was recovered during a study of blood T cell repertoires in COVID-19. Across the study: The United States, Italy and Spain provided the acute and convalescent COVID-19 samples. Sources were T cells, B-cell-depleted T cells, or PBMCs; the material itself was cDNA or gDNA.

This CDR3 has 16 amino acids. The V and J ends lost 4 bases and 4 bases respectively, with 19 bases between them. The germline V gene has CDR1 SEHNR and CDR2 FQNEAQ (reference sequence). Authors' analysis steps: Amplified reference gene primers provided the basis for estimating nucleated cell counts. Repertoires were generated with immunoSEQ multiplex PCR, while TCRdb's copy carries only in-frame clones and drops some. Clonal size and the V and J genes are those of that table, whereas D and trimming came from the DNA. The table includes hundreds of thousands of clones, roughly 80% detected once. The sample comprised peripheral blood. This TCR derives from a woman older than 75 with acute or convalescent COVID-19. V usage is TRBV7-9 and J usage is TRBJ1-2; maybe TRBD1 (6 bases). Here the CDR3 DNA reads TGTGCCAGCAGCTCAGCACAGGGCCGACTGAGCTATGGCTACACCTTC. It yields the protein CASSSAQGRLSYGYTF.